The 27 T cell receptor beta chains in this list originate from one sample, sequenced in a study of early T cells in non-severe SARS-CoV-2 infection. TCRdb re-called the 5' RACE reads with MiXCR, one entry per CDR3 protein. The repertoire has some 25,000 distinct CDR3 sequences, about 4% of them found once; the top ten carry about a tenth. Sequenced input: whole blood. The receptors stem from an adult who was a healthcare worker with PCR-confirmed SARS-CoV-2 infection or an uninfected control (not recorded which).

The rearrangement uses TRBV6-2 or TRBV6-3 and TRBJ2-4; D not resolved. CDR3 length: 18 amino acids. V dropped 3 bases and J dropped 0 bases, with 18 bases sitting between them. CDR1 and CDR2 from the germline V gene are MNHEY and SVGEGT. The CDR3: CASSYGSETFLAKNIQYF. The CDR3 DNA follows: TGTGCCAGCAGTTATGGGTCTGAAACCTTTCTAGCCAAAAACATTCAGTACTTC.

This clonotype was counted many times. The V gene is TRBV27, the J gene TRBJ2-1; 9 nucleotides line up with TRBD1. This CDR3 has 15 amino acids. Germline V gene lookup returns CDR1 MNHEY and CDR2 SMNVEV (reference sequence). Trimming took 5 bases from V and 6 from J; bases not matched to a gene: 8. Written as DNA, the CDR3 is TGTGCCAGCAGTGCCTCGACAGGGGGAATCAATGAGCAGTTCTTC. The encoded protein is CASSASTGGINEQFF.

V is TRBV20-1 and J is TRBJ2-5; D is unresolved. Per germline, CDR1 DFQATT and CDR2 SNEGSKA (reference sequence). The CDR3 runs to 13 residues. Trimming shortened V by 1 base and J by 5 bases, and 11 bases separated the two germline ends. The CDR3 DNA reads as TGCAGTGCTAGAGGACCGGTGGGGGAGACCCAGTACTTC. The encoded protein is CSARGPVGETQYF.

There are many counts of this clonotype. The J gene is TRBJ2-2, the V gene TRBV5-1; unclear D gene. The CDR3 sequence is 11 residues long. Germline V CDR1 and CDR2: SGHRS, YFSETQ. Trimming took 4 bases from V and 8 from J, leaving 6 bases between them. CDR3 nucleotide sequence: TGCGCCAGCAGCGAAAGAGGGGAGCTGTTTTTT. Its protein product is CASSERGELFF.

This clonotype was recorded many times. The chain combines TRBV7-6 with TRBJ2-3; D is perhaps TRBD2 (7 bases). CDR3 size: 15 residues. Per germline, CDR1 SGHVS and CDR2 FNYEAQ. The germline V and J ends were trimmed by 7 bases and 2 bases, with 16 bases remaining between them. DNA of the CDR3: TGTGCCAGCACCACCGGCCGGGGGGCCACAGATACGCAGTATTTT. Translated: CASTTGRGATDTQYF. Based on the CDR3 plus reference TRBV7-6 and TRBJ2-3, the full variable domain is GAGVSQSPRYKVTKRGQDVALRCDPISGHVSLYWYRQALGQGPEFLTYFNYEAQQDKSGLPNDRFSAERPEGSISTLTIQRTEQRDSAMYRCASTTGRGATDTQYFGPGTRLTVL.

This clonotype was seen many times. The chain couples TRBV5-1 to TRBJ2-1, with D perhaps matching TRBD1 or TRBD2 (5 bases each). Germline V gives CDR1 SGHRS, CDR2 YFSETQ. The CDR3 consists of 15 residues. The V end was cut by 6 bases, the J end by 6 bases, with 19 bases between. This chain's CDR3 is CASTEGTAPPNEQFF. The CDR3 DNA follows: TGCGCCAGCACAGAAGGGACCGCTCCCCCCAATGAGCAGTTCTTC.

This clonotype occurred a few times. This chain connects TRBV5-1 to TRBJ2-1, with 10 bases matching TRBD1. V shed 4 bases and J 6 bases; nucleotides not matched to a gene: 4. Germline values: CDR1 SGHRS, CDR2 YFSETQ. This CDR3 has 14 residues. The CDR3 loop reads CASSPRQGANEQFF. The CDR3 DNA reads TGCGCCAGCAGCCCCAGACAGGGGGCCAATGAGCAGTTCTTC.

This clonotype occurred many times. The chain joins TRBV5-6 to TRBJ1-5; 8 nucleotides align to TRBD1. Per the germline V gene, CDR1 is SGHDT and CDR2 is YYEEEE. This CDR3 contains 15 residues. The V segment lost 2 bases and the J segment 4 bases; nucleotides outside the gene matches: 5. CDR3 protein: CASSLQGGPNQPQHF. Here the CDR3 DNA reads TGTGCCAGCAGCTTACAGGGGGGGCCAAATCAGCCCCAGCATTTT. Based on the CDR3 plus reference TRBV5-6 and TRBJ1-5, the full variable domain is DAGVTQSPTHLIKTRGQQVTLRCSPKSGHDTVSWYQQALGQGPQFIFQYYEEEERQRGNFPDRFSGHQFPNYSSELNVNALLLGDSALYLCASSLQGGPNQPQHFGDGTRLSIL.

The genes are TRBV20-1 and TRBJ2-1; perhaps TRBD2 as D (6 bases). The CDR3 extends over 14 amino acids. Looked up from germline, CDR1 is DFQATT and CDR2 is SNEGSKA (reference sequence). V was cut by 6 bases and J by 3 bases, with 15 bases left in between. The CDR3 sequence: CSAPRSSDYNEQFF. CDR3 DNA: TGCAGTGCCCCGAGGTCTAGCGACTACAATGAGCAGTTCTTC.

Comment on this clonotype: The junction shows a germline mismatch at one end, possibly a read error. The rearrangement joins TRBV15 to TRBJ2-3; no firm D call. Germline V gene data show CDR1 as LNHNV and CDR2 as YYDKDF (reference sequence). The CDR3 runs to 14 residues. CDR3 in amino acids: CAASRYLGGDTQYF. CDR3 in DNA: TGTGCCGCCAGCAGATACCTGGGCGGAGATACGCAGTATTTT.

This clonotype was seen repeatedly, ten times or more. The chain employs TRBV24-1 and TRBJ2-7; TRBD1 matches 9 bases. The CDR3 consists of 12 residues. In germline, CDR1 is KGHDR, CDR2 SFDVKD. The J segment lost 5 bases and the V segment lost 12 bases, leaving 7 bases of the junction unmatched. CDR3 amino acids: CAVGTGIHEQYF. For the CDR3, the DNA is TGTGCCGTCGGGACAGGGATCCACGAGCAGTACTTC.

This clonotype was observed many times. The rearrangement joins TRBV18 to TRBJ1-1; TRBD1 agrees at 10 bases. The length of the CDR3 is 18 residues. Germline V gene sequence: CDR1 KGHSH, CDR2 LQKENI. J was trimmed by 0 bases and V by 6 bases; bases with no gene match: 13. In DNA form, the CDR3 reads TGTGCCAGCTCCTCGATCCCTCCGGGACAGGGGTTGAACACTGAAGCTTTCTTT. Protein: CASSSIPPGQGLNTEAFF.

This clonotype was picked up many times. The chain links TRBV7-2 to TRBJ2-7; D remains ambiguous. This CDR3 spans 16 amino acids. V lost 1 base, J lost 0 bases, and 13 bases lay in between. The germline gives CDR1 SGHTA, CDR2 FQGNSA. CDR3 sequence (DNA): TGTGCCAGCAGCTTAGAGGGCATGCCCTACTCCTACGAGCAGTACTTC. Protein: CASSLEGMPYSYEQYF.

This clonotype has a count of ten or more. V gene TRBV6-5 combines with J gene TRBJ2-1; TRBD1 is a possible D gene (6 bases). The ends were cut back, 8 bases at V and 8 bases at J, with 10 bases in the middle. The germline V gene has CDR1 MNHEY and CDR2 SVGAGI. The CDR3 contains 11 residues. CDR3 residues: CASGWGHEQFF. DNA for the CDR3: TGTGCCAGCGGATGGGGGCATGAGCAGTTCTTC.

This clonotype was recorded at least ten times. The chain's CDR3 is CASSSDMNTEAFF. In DNA form, the CDR3 reads TGTGCCAGCAGCAGTGATATGAACACTGAAGCTTTCTTT. This chain joins TRBV7-8 and TRBJ1-1, with unresolved D. Trimming pared 5 bases from V and 0 bases from J, leaving 7 bases between. CDR3 length equals 13 residues. Looked up from germline, CDR1 is SGHVS and CDR2 is FQNEAQ.

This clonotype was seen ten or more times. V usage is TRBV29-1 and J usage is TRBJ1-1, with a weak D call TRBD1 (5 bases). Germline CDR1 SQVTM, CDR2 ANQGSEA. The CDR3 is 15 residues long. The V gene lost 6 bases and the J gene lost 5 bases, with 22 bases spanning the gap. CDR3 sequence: CSVLGGTLGWTEAFF. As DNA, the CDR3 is TGCAGCGTATTGGGCGGGACTTTAGGATGGACTGAAGCTTTCTTT. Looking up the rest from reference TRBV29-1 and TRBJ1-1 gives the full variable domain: SAVISQKPSRDICQRGTSLTIQCQVDSQVTMMFWYRQQPGQSLTLIATANQGSEATYESGFVIDKFPISRPNLTFSTLTVSNMSPEDSSIYLCSVLGGTLGWTEAFFGQGTRLTVV.

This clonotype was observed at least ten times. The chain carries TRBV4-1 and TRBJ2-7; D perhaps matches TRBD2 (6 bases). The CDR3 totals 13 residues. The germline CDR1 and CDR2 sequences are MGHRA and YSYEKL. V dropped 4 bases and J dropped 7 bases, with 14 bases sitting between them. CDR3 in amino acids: CASSPPGGEEQYF. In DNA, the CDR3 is TGCGCCAGCAGCCCCCCTGGCGGGGAGGAGCAGTACTTC.

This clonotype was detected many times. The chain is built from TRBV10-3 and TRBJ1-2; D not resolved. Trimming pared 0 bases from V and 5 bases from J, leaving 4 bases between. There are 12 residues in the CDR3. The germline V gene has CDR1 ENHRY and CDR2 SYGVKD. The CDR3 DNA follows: TGTGCCATCAGTGAGTCAACTTATGGCTACACCTTC. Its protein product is CAISESTYGYTF.

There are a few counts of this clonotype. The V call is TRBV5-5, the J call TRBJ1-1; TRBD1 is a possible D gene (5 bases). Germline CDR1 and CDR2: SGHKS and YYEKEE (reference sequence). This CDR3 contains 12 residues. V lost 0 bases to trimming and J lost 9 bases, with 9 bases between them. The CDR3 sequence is CASSLVTGQAFF. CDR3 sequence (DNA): TGTGCCAGCAGCTTGGTAACAGGACAAGCTTTCTTT.

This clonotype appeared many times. Here the CDR3 reads CASSYSTNTEAFF. CDR3 in DNA: TGTGCCAGCAGTTACTCTACGAACACTGAAGCTTTCTTT. The chain carries TRBV6-5 and TRBJ1-1; D ambiguous. V lost 0 bases to trimming and J lost 1 base, with 3 bases between them. CDR1 is MNHEY and CDR2 is SVGAGI in the germline V gene. This CDR3 contains 13 residues.

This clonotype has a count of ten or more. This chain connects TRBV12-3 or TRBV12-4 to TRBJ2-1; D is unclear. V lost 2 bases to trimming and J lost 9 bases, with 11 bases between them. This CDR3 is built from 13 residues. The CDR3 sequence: CASSLSPSGEQFF. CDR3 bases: TGTGCCAGCAGTTTAAGTCCCTCGGGTGAGCAGTTCTTC.

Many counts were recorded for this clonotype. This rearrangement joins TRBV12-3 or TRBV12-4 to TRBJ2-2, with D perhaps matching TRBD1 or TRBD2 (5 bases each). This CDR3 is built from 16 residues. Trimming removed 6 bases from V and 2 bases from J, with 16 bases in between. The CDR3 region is CASSRRPGGNTGELFF. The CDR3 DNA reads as TGTGCCAGCAGCCGACGTCCTGGGGGTAACACCGGGGAGCTGTTTTTT.

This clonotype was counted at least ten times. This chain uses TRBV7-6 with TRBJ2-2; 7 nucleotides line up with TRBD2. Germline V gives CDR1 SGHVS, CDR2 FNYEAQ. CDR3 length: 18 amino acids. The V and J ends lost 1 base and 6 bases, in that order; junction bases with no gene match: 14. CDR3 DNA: TGTGCCAGCAGCTTAGTTAACCCGACGGGAGGTTTTGCCGGGGAGCTGTTTTTT. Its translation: CASSLVNPTGGFAGELFF. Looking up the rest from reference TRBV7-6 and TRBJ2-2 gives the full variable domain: GAGVSQSPRYKVTKRGQDVALRCDPISGHVSLYWYRQALGQGPEFLTYFNYEAQQDKSGLPNDRFSAERPEGSISTLTIQRTEQRDSAMYRCASSLVNPTGGFAGELFFGEGSRLTVL.

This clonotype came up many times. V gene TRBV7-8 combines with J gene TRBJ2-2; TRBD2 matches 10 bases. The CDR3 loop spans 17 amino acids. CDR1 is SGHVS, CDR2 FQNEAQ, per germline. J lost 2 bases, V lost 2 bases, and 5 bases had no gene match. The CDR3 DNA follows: TGTGCCAGCAGCTTAAATAGCGGGAGGTCTAACACCGGGGAGCTGTTTTTT. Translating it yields CASSLNSGRSNTGELFF.

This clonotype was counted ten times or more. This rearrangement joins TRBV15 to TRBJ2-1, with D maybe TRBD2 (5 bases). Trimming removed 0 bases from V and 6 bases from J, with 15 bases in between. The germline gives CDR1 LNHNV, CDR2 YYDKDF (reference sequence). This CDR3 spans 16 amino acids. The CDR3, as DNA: TGTGCCACCAGCAGAGATTGGCCCGGGGTAGTCAATGAGCAGTTCTTC. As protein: CATSRDWPGVVNEQFF.

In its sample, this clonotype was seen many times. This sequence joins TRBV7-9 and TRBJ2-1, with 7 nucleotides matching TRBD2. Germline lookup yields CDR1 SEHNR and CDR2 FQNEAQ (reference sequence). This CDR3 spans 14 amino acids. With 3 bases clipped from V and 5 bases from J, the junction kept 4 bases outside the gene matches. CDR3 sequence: CASSFPSGNNEQFF. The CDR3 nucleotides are TGTGCCAGCAGCTTCCCTAGCGGAAACAATGAGCAGTTCTTC.

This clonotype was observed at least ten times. The CDR3 is CASSQMGGGYTF. The CDR3 nucleotides are TGCGCCAGCAGCCAGATGGGAGGTGGCTACACCTTC. V usage is TRBV4-3 and J usage is TRBJ1-2; D gene ambiguous. CDR3 length: 12 amino acids. Trimming took 3 bases from V and 7 from J, leaving 9 bases between them. Germline CDR1 LGHNA, CDR2 YSLEER.